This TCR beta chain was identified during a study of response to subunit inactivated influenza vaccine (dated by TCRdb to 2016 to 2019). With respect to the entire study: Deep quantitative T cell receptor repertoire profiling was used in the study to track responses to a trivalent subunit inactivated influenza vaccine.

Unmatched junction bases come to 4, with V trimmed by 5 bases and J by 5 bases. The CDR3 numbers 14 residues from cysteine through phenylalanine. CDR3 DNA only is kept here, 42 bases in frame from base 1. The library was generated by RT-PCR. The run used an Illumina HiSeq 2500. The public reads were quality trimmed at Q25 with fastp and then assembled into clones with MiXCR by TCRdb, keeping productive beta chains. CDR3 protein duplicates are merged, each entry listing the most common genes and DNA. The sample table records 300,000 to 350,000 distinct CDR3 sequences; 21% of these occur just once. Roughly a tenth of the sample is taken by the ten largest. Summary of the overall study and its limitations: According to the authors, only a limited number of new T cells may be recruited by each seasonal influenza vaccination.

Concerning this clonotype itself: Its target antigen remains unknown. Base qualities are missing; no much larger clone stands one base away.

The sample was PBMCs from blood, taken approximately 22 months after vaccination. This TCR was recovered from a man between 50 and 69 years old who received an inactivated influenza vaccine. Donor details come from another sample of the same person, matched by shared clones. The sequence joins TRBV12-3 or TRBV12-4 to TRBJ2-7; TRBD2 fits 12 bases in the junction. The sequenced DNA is TGTGCCAGCAGTACTAGCGGGGGGTTGAACGAGCAGTACTTC. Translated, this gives CASSTSGGLNEQYF.